The source of this T cell receptor (beta chain) is a study of T-cell memory formation after mild COVID-19. Overall study results and limits: Contracting clones, day 15 to 85, had balanced CD4/CD8, and later expanders favored CD4+.

A word on this clonotype: What it binds is not known.

This CDR3 region has 11 residues. V lost 2 bases and J lost 5, with 4 bases in between. Germline CDR1 is GTSNPN and CDR2 is SVGIG (reference sequence). 5'RACE with constant-segment primers built TCRalpha and TCRbeta cDNA libraries with UMIs. TCRdb re-derived calls from the 5' RACE reads in MiXCR, one entry per CDR3 protein. The sample records 450,000 to 650,000 distinct CDR3 sequences, about 20% being singletons. The chain combines TRBV30 with TRBJ2-1; the D is unclear. The sequence came from an adult woman who had mild COVID-19 (a few samples of this study predate the infection). Cell type and time point are not known. Material: PBMCs or a T cell subset sorted from them (not recorded which). The CDR3 nucleotides are TGTGCCTGGAGTCCGGACAATGAGCAGTTCTTC. It is translated as CAWSPDNEQFF.